Following are 25 T cell receptor beta chains from one sample sequenced in a study of Ad26.COV2.S vaccination and SARS-CoV-2 variants. Clones were sequenced by immunoSEQ multiplex PCR, and TCRdb holds only the in-frame ones, with some missing. The sample holds about 680,000 clones, around 89% seen once. The treatment: roughly 20 received Ad26.COV2.S at low or high dose, single or two shots; about 5 received placebo; per-sample allocation not given. Samples analyzed were those drawn on day 63 after the first vaccine or placebo injection. Sequenced material: peripheral blood, taken in a trial of Ad26.COV2.S vaccine versus placebo. Every receptor here comes from a person aged 18-65 years who received the Ad26.COV2.S COVID-19 vaccine or a placebo.

V gene TRBV30 combines with J gene TRBJ1-4, with D tentatively TRBD1 (5 bases). This CDR3 contains 13 residues. Germline loops: CDR1 GTSNPN, CDR2 SVGIG (reference sequence). V was clipped by 3 bases and J by 7 bases, with 12 bases between them. The DNA for the CDR3 is TGTGCCTGGAGAGGCGGGGGGTCTGAAAAACTGTTTTTT. Protein sequence: CAWRGGGSEKLFF.

This chain links TRBV19 with TRBJ2-1; 9 nucleotides agree with TRBD1. The CDR3 consists of 16 residues. V lost 4 bases, J lost 7 bases, and 11 bases stayed unmatched. Germline V CDR1 and CDR2: LNHDA, SQIVND (reference sequence). The CDR3 loop is CASSSTGTGTRNEQFF. DNA for the CDR3: TGTGCCAGTAGTAGCACCGGGACAGGGACGAGGAATGAGCAGTTCTTC.

The sample holds one count of this clone. This rearrangement joins TRBV5-1 to TRBJ2-6; D tentatively fits TRBD1 or TRBD2 (5 bases each). From germline, CDR1 is SGHRS and CDR2 YFSETQ. The CDR3 loop spans 19 amino acids. Trimming cost V 1 base and J 4 bases, with 21 bases left between them. The CDR3 is CASSLLPGPQVAGANVLTF. The DNA of the CDR3 is TGCGCCAGCAGCTTGCTCCCGGGACCCCAAGTGGCGGGGGCCAACGTCCTGACTTTC. Drawing the rest from reference TRBV5-1 and TRBJ2-6, the complete variable domain is KAGVTQTPRYLIKTRGQQVTLSCSPISGHRSVSWYQQTPGQGLQFLFEYFSETQRNKGNFPGRFSGRQFSNSRSEMNVSTLELGDSALYLCASSLLPGPQVAGANVLTFGAGSRLTVL.

This chain uses TRBV6-5 with TRBJ1-1, with D hard to call. Looked up from germline, CDR1 is MNHEY and CDR2 is SVGAGI. V was clipped by 5 bases and J by 0 bases, with 13 bases between them. CDR3 length equals 15 residues. The CDR3 region is CASSPTSDMNTEAFF. In DNA form, the CDR3 reads TGTGCCAGCAGTCCAACTTCTGACATGAACACTGAAGCTTTCTTT.

The chain uses TRBV15 and TRBJ2-3; 11 bases line up with TRBD2. Germline loops: CDR1 LNHNV, CDR2 YYDKDF (reference sequence). V shed 0 bases, J shed 3 bases, and the junction held 5 bases outside the gene matches. CDR3 length equals 17 residues. The DNA of the CDR3 is TGTGCCACCAGCAGAGATACTAGCGGGAGTCTAACAGATACGCAGTATTTT. This codes for CATSRDTSGSLTDTQYF.

This chain links TRBV7-2 with TRBJ1-2, with D maybe TRBD1 (5 bases). The germline V gene encodes CDR1 SGHTA and CDR2 FQGNSA. The germline V and J ends were trimmed by 5 bases and 4 bases, with 11 bases remaining between them. This CDR3 spans 13 amino acids. CDR3 nucleotide sequence: TGTGCCAGCAGCGGGACCCCTTCCTATGGCTACACCTTC. This codes for CASSGTPSYGYTF.

This chain connects TRBV19 to TRBJ2-7; TRBD2 matches at 7 bases. Germline V gene data show CDR1 as LNHDA and CDR2 as SQIVND (reference sequence). With 1 base clipped from V and 3 bases from J, the junction kept 9 bases outside the gene matches. This CDR3 has 16 amino acids. The CDR3 sequence is CASSIAGGSPFYEQYF. CDR3 DNA: TGTGCCAGTAGTATAGCGGGCGGGAGCCCCTTCTACGAGCAGTACTTC.

This sequence joins TRBV2 and TRBJ1-6, with D unclear. Germline assignment: CDR1 SNHLY and CDR2 FYNNEI. V was shortened by 4 bases and J by 5 bases, with 15 bases between the two germline ends. The CDR3 totals 16 residues. The CDR3 loop reads CASSGGLARNNSPLHF. The CDR3 DNA reads TGTGCCAGCAGTGGAGGCTTGGCACGCAATAATTCACCCCTCCACTTT.

The genes are TRBV6-5 and TRBJ2-7, with TRBD1 matching over 9 bases. There are 15 residues in the CDR3. Trimming at V came to 3 bases and at J to 4 bases, leaving 7 bases not matched to a gene. Germline V gene lookup returns CDR1 MNHEY and CDR2 SVGAGI. CDR3 sequence: CASSYSGTGIYEQYF. The CDR3 nucleotides are TGTGCCAGCAGTTATTCCGGGACAGGGATATACGAGCAGTACTTC.

V is TRBV5-8 and J is TRBJ2-1; TRBD1 aligns across 8 bases. This CDR3 is built from 14 residues. Germline V CDR1 and CDR2: SGHTS, YDEGEE. Unmatched junction bases numbered 7, after V lost 5 bases and J lost 6 bases. The CDR3 bases are TGTGCCAGCAGACAAACCGGACAGGGCAATGAGCAGTTCTTC. As protein: CASRQTGQGNEQFF.

The chain couples TRBV7-9 to TRBJ1-3; TRBD1 matches at 10 bases. Germline lookup yields CDR1 SEHNR and CDR2 FQNEAQ (reference sequence). The V gene end was trimmed by 3 bases and the J gene end by 2 bases; junction bases not matched to a gene: 1. The CDR3 is 15 residues long. The CDR3 DNA is TGTGCCAGCAGCTTGACAGGGGGCCCTGGAAACACCATATATTTT. Its protein is CASSLTGGPGNTIYF.

The rearrangement uses TRBV5-6 and TRBJ2-7, with D hard to call. Germline V lookup: CDR1 SGHDT, CDR2 YYEEEE. The CDR3 extends over 13 amino acids. V was trimmed by 2 bases and J by 5 bases, leaving 11 bases between them. The CDR3 is CASSLPQANEQYF. CDR3 DNA sequence: TGTGCCAGCAGCTTACCGCAGGCCAACGAGCAGTACTTC. Full variable domain (missing parts from reference TRBV5-6 and TRBJ2-7): DAGVTQSPTHLIKTRGQQVTLRCSPKSGHDTVSWYQQALGQGPQFIFQYYEEEERQRGNFPDRFSGHQFPNYSSELNVNALLLGDSALYLCASSLPQANEQYFGPGTRLTVT.

V is TRBV5-6 and J is TRBJ2-1; the match to TRBD2 covers 12 bases. V lost 4 bases and J lost 8; bases outside the gene matches: 10. Germline CDR1 and CDR2: SGHDT and YYEEEE. The CDR3 has 16 residues. CDR3 sequence (DNA): TGTGCCAGCAGCAAGACTAGCGGGAGTAGAGGCTATGAGCAGTTCTTC. As protein: CASSKTSGSRGYEQFF.

The rearrangement joins TRBV19 to TRBJ2-7, with 8 bases identical to TRBD1. CDR3 length: 14 amino acids. Germline V gene data show CDR1 as LNHDA and CDR2 as SQIVND (reference sequence). The V gene end was trimmed by 1 base and the J gene end by 6 bases; junction bases not matched to a gene: 5. This chain's CDR3 is CASSIGRGLSEQYF. CDR3 nucleotide sequence: TGTGCCAGTAGTATAGGCAGGGGGCTATCCGAGCAGTACTTC.

This clone was counted once. This sequence joins TRBV14 and TRBJ1-2; D remains unclear. Trimming removed 1 base at V and 8 bases at J, with 14 bases between. This CDR3 comprises 14 residues. Germline-derived CDR1 and CDR2 are SGHDN and FVKESK. In DNA, the CDR3 is TGTGCCAGCAGCCAAGGATCGGCGGTGGTCGGCTACACCTTC. As protein: CASSQGSAVVGYTF. Variable domain in full (rest from reference TRBV14 and TRBJ1-2): EAGVTQFPSHSVIEKGQTVTLRCDPISGHDNLYWYRRVMGKEIKFLLHFVKESKQDESGMPNNRFLAERTGGTYSTLKVQPAELEDSGVYFCASSQGSAVVGYTFGSGTRLTVV.

The CDR3 sequence is CASSPGALEKLFF. DNA for the CDR3: TGTGCCAGCAGCCCCGGGGCGTTAGAAAAACTGTTTTTT. The V call is TRBV28, the J call TRBJ1-4, with D maybe TRBD1 (5 bases). Trimming removed 6 bases from V and 8 bases from J, with 13 bases in between. The CDR3 totals 13 residues. Looked up from germline, CDR1 is MDHEN and CDR2 is SYDVKM.

The V gene is TRBV6-5, the J gene TRBJ2-7, with no clear D. In germline, CDR1 is MNHEY, CDR2 SVGAGI. This CDR3 comprises 13 residues. Deletions cut 9 bases from V and 3 bases from J, with 15 bases between. The CDR3 DNA sequence: TGTGCCAGTGGGTTGAGCCCTTTCTACGAGCAGTACTTC. It translates to CASGLSPFYEQYF.

The chain links TRBV6-1 to TRBJ1-2; D ambiguous. The CDR3 consists of 15 residues. Germline assignment: CDR1 MNHNS and CDR2 SASEGT. Trimming pared 2 bases from V and 5 bases from J, leaving 15 bases between. The CDR3 loop is CASSEWVREGYGYTF. The CDR3 nucleotides are TGTGCCAGCAGTGAATGGGTTCGAGAAGGATATGGCTACACCTTC.

In its sample, this clone was seen once. V usage is TRBV5-1 and J usage is TRBJ2-5; TRBD2 aligns across 8 bases. The CDR3 loop spans 16 amino acids. CDR1 and CDR2 (germline): SGHRS, YFSETQ. V gave up 0 bases and J gave up 7 bases; unmatched junction bases: 11. CDR3 region: CASSLAGTGGQGTQYF. CDR3 sequence (DNA): TGCGCCAGCAGCTTGGCCGGAACGGGAGGGCAGGGGACCCAGTACTTC.

This clone was observed once. The junction departs from the called germline gene at one end, perhaps through a read error. The chain uses TRBV28 and TRBJ1-4; 8 nucleotides align to TRBD1. There are 11 residues in the CDR3. Germline CDR1 reads MDHEN; CDR2 reads SYDVKM. In nucleotides, the CDR3 is TGTGCCAGCAGACAAGGACAGGGCATCGATTTT. Its protein product is CASRQGQGIDF.

This chain uses TRBV5-1 with TRBJ2-3; D remains ambiguous. The V gene's germline CDR1 is SGHRS and CDR2 YFSETQ. Trimming cost V 4 bases and J 2 bases, with 17 bases left between them. The CDR3 consists of 16 residues. The CDR3 bases are TGCGCCAGCAGCCCCGCTAAACTTGGGAACACAGATACGCAGTATTTT. Protein product: CASSPAKLGNTDTQYF.

The chain joins TRBV14 to TRBJ2-1, with 8 bases matching TRBD2. Germline trimming cut 3 bases from V and 8 bases from J; bases unmatched to any gene: 9. CDR1 SGHDN and CDR2 FVKESK come from the germline V gene. The CDR3 covers 15 residues. The CDR3 nucleotides are TGTGCCAGCAGCCACGCCGGGACTAGTCCCCATGAGCAGTTCTTC. Amino acids: CASSHAGTSPHEQFF.

The J gene is TRBJ2-1, the V gene TRBV19; 15 positions match TRBD2. CDR1 and CDR2 from the germline V gene are LNHDA and SQIVND (reference sequence). V shed 5 bases and J 11 bases; nucleotides not matched to a gene: 7. The CDR3 has 15 amino acids. This CDR3 is CASSSGLAGGGQQFF. The DNA for the CDR3 is TGTGCCAGTAGTTCGGGACTAGCGGGAGGCGGTCAGCAGTTCTTC.

CDR3 protein: CASSNPLAGADTQYF. The CDR3 DNA reads as TGCGCCAGCAGCAACCCACTAGCAGGGGCAGATACGCAGTATTTT. The chain links TRBV5-1 to TRBJ2-3, with D perhaps matching TRBD1 or TRBD2 (6 bases each). CDR3 size: 15 residues. Germline lookup yields CDR1 SGHRS and CDR2 YFSETQ. V was pared by 4 bases and J by 4 bases, with 16 bases between.

The chain is built from TRBV29-1 and TRBJ2-1, with D unresolved. This CDR3 region has 14 residues. Germline V gene sequence: CDR1 SQVTM, CDR2 ANQGSEA. The V end lost 7 bases, the J end lost 8 bases, and 21 bases lay between the germline ends. The CDR3 here is CSALPQIPRDEQFF. In DNA form, the CDR3 reads TGCAGCGCCCTCCCGCAAATTCCTCGCGATGAGCAGTTCTTC.